This T cell receptor (beta chain) was found in a study of Ad26.COV2.S vaccination and SARS-CoV-2 variants (dated by TCRdb to the early 2020s). Broadly, across the study: Donors in the vaccine arm were drawn from COV1001, a multicentre, randomized, double-blind, placebo-controlled phase I-IIa trial testing Ad26.COV2.S in healthy adults. Ad26.COV2.S was administered intramuscularly at 5 x 10^10 or 1 x 10^11 viral particles, either as a single shot or as two shots given 56 days apart. TCRbeta repertoire sequencing was used to assess the specificity and breadth of SARS-CoV-2-reactive T cell receptors after Ad26.COV2.S vaccination. A total of around 32 samples were included in the TCR-sequenced set, comprising roughly 19 Ad26.COV2.S vaccine recipients, 5 placebo recipients and 8 SARS-CoV-2 convalescent individuals. Trial participants were randomized into five groups of five: low-dose or high-dose Ad26.COV2.S given once or twice, or placebo on both occasions. Investigators did not know the trial group allocation while performing experiments and assessing outcomes. Paper-wide results and their limitations: Higher spike-specific TCR breadth was observed in Ad26.COV2.S recipients than in placebo recipients (P = 0.0014). The authors noted that total T cell responses may have been underestimated by the TCR breadth and depth analyses. After vaccination, spike-specific CD8+ and CD4+ T cell responses were reported to show substantial breadth. The study was not powered for comparison of responses between vaccine doses or regimens. Comparable non-spike TCR breadth was observed between vaccine and placebo recipients, consistent with only spike being contained in the vaccine.

V gives up 10 bases and J gives up 5 bases, and the segment between their germline ends measures 21 bases. The germline V gene specifies MNHEY as CDR1 and SVGAGI as CDR2. Including cysteine and valine, the CDR3 has 14 amino acids. Only the CDR3 DNA stays, 42 bases, in frame from base 1. In the case of this clone: Its antigen is not yet known. Per-nucleotide qualities are absent, and no much larger clonotype sits a single base away.

TCRbeta CDR3 regions were sequenced with the immunoSEQ Assay. After extraction, genomic DNA underwent amplification by bias-controlled multiplex PCR, followed by high-throughput sequencing. In the paper's pipeline: To quantify the absolute abundance of every unique TCRbeta CDR3 region, sequences were collapsed and filtered. T cell fraction was estimated by normalization of TCRbeta template counts to usable DNA, with usable DNA being measured through amplification of reference genes present in all nucleated cells. Repertoire TCRs were annotated as SARS-CoV-2-specific by exact matching of V gene, CDR3 amino acid sequence and J gene to a known reactive TCR set. MIRA supplied the reference SARS-CoV-2 TCR set, which was filtered for enrichment in COVID-19-positive ImmuneCODE repertoires so that public or cross-reactive TCRs were removed. Based on the MIRA antigens, annotated TCRs were further analysed at the level of specific ORF or position within ORF. Depth was the summed frequency of annotated unique rearrangements, while breadth was defined as annotated unique rearrangements over total unique productive rearrangements. Two-sided Wilcoxon rank-sum tests were applied when comparing TCR breadth between groups. The table comes from immuneACCESS by way of TCRdb, which keeps in-frame sequences with V and J called. Part of the clones is missing from these tables; in studies checked, under half for an unresolved V gene and the rest for unknown reasons. The DNA gave D and trimming, while V, J and clone size come from that table. The sample table lists hundreds of thousands of clones, 80% to 90% of them with a count of one. The ten largest clones represent approximately 2.5% of the sample.

The treatment or condition label of this sample denotes: some 20 received Ad26.COV2.S at low or high dose, single or two shots; about five received placebo; per-sample allocation not given. Repertoires of vaccine and placebo recipients were sequenced from samples collected on day 63 after the first injection. In Cohort 1b, about two dozen adults aged 18-55 years were enrolled at a single site in Boston, USA, between 29 July and 7 August 2020. As a vaccine, Ad26.COV2.S was a replication-incompetent adenovirus type 26 vector that expressed a prefusion-stabilized SARS-CoV-2 spike protein derived from the original Wuhan strain.

The chain joins TRBV6-5 to TRBJ2-7; the D segment cannot be called with confidence. The specimen was peripheral blood, collected in a trial of Ad26.COV2.S vaccine versus placebo. The origin of this receptor is a person between 18 and 65 years old who received the Ad26.COV2.S COVID-19 vaccine or a placebo. In nucleotides, the sequence is TGTGCCACCAAACCCATAGGAACCCTCAACGAGCAGTACGTC. Its protein is CATKPIGTLNEQYV.